One sample yielded the 7 T cell receptor beta chains listed below, sequenced in a study of T cell responses to AZD1222 COVID-19 vaccine. Only in-frame clones appear in the TCRdb table, and some are missing; sequencing was by immunoSEQ multiplex PCR. The sample holds about 120,000 clones, approximately 90% seen once. Sample: peripheral blood, taken on day 0 of AZD1222 vaccination. Receptors were obtained from an adult in good health.

The V call is TRBV15, the J call TRBJ1-4; D is uncertain. V dropped 0 bases and J dropped 5 bases, with 13 bases sitting between them. This CDR3 is built from 16 residues. Germline lookup yields CDR1 LNHNV and CDR2 YYDKDF (reference sequence). The CDR3 coding sequence is TGTGCCACCAGCAGAGATCCGAGGCGGGGAAATGAAAAACTGTTTTTT. Translating gives CATSRDPRRGNEKLFF. Looking up the rest from reference TRBV15 and TRBJ1-4 gives the full variable domain: DAMVIQNPRYQVTQFGKPVTLSCSQTLNHNVMYWYQQKSSQAPKLLFHYYDKDFNNEADTPDNFQSRRPNTSFCFLDIRSPGLGDTAMYLCATSRDPRRGNEKLFFGSGTQLSVL.

This chain joins TRBV1 and TRBJ2-7; TRBD2 is taken as the D call from the table, unchecked against the DNA. TRBV1 is given as a pseudogene. This CDR3 is 19 amino acids long. CDR3 sequence: CTSSQGPGTSGGLAYEQYF. The CDR3 nucleotides are TGCACCAGCAGCCAAGGGCCCGGGACTAGCGGGGGCCTCGCCTACGAGCAGTACTTC.

The chain combines TRBV11-2 with TRBJ1-2; 9 bases line up with TRBD1. After removal of 5 bases from V and 4 bases from J, the junction contained 8 bases not matched to a gene. CDR1 is SGHAT and CDR2 is FQNNGV in the germline V gene. CDR3 length equals 15 residues. The CDR3, as DNA: TGTGCCAGCAGCGCACCGGGACAGGGTTCCTATGGCTACACCTTC. This sequence encodes CASSAPGQGSYGYTF.

In its sample, this clone was seen once. The V gene is TRBV2, the J gene TRBJ1-5; a possible D gene is TRBD1 (6 bases). This CDR3 region has 16 residues. Germline V gene data show CDR1 as SNHLY and CDR2 as FYNNEI. Deletions cut 2 bases from V and 3 bases from J, with 14 bases between. The CDR3 sequence: CASSELGGNSNQPQHF. The DNA of the CDR3 is TGTGCCAGCAGTGAATTAGGGGGTAATTCCAATCAGCCCCAGCATTTT.

The chain joins TRBV7-2 to TRBJ2-1; D not resolved. Trimming took 5 bases from V and 9 from J, leaving 11 bases between them. The CDR3 sequence is 12 residues long. CDR1 is SGHTA, CDR2 FQGNSA, per germline. The CDR3 nucleotides read TGTGCCAGCAGCCTAGACTTCTTTGAGCAGTTCTTC. It codes for CASSLDFFEQFF.

The CDR3 reads CASSFGQGYGYTF. In nucleotides, the CDR3 is TGTGCCAGCAGTTTTGGCCAAGGGTATGGCTACACCTTC. The chain links TRBV28 to TRBJ1-2; D call uncertain. The CDR3 loop spans 13 amino acids. Germline CDR1 is MDHEN and CDR2 is SYDVKM. The V end lost 3 bases, the J end lost 5 bases, and 10 bases lay between the germline ends.

The V and J genes are TRBV5-1 and TRBJ2-1; no clear D gene. CDR1 SGHRS and CDR2 YFSETQ come from the germline V gene. This CDR3 is 15 amino acids long. The V and J ends lost 0 bases and 6 bases respectively, with 13 bases between them. This CDR3 is CASSLGFSLTNEQFF. CDR3 coding DNA: TGCGCCAGCAGCTTGGGTTTCTCCCTTACCAATGAGCAGTTCTTC.